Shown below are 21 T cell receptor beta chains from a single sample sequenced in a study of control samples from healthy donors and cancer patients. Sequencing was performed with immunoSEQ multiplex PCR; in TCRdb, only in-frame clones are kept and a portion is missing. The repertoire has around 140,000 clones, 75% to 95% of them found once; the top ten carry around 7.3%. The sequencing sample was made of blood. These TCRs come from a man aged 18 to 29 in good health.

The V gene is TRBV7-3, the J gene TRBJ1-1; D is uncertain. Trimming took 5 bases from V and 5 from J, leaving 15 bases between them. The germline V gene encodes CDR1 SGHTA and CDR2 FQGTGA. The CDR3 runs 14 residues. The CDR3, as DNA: TGTGCCAGCAGCCCACGAGTGAGCGGGACTGAAGCTTTCTTT. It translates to CASSPRVSGTEAFF. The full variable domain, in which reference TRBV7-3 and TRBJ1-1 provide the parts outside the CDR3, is GAGVSQTPSNKVTEKGKYVELRCDPISGHTALYWYRQSLGQGPEFLIYFQGTGAADDSGLPNDRFFAVRPEGSVSTLKIQRTERGDSAVYLCASSPRVSGTEAFFGQGTRLTVV.

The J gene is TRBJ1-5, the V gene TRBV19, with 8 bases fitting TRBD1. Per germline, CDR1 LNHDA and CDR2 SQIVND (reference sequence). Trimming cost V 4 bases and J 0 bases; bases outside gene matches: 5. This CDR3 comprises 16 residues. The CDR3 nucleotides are TGTGCCAGTAGTACCCAGACAGGGGCTAGCAATCAGCCCCAGCATTTT. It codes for CASSTQTGASNQPQHF.

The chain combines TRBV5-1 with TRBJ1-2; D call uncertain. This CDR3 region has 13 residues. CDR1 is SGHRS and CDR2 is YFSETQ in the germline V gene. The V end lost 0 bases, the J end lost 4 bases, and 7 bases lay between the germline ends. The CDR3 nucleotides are TGCGCCAGCAGCTTGGAATACTCCTATGGCTACACCTTC. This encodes CASSLEYSYGYTF.

The CDR3 reads CASNRVTYEQYF. The CDR3 region has the DNA TGTGCCAGCAACAGGGTTACCTACGAGCAGTACTTC. V and J are TRBV2 and TRBJ2-7, with D possibly matching TRBD1 (6 bases). Germline V gives CDR1 SNHLY, CDR2 FYNNEI. This CDR3 region has 12 residues. The V end lost 7 bases, the J end lost 2 bases, and 9 bases lay between the germline ends. The whole variable domain, filled in from reference TRBV2 and TRBJ2-7, reads EPEVTQTPSHQVTQMGQEVILRCVPISNHLYFYWYRQILGQKVEFLVSFYNNEISEKSEIFDDQFSVERPDGSNFTLKIRSTKLEDSAMYFCASNRVTYEQYFGPGTRLTVT.

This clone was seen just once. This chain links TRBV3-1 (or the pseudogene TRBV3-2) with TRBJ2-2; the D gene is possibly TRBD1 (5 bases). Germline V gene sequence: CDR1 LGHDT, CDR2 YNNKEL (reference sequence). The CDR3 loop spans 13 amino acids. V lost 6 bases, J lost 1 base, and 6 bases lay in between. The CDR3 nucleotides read TGTGCCAGCAGAAGGGGGAACACCGGGGAGCTGTTTTTT. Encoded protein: CASRRGNTGELFF.

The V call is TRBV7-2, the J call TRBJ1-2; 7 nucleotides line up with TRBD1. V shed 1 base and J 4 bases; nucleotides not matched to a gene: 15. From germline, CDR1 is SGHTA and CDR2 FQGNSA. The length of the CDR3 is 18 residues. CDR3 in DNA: TGTGCCAGCAGCTTAGGATCGGGACAGCCGTTTAAAAGCTATGGCTACACCTTC. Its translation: CASSLGSGQPFKSYGYTF. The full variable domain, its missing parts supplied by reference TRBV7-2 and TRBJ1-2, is GAGVSQSPSNKVTEKGKDVELRCDPISGHTALYWYRQSLGQGLEFLIYFQGNSAPDKSGLPSDRFSAERTGGSVSTLTIQRTQQEDSAVYLCASSLGSGQPFKSYGYTFGSGTRLTVV.

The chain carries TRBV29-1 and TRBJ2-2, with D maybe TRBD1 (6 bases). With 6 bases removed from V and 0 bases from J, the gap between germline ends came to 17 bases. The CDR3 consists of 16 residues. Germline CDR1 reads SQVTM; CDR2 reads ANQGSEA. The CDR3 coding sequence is TGCAGCGTCCCTAAGGACAGAGTCGCGAACACCGGGGAGCTGTTTTTT. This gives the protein CSVPKDRVANTGELFF.

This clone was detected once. The CDR3, as DNA: TGTGCCAGCAGCCCAGGACAGGGGAGGGTCGGGGAGCTGTTTTTT. Amino acids: CASSPGQGRVGELFF. The chain combines TRBV5-6 with TRBJ2-2, with 9 nucleotides matching TRBD1. The length of the CDR3 is 15 residues. Germline values: CDR1 SGHDT, CDR2 YYEEEE. J was trimmed by 7 bases and V by 4 bases; bases with no gene match: 8.

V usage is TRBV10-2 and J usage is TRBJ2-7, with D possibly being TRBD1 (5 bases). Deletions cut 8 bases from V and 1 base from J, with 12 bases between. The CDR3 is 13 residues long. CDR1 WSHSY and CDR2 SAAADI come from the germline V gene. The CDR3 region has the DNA TGCGCCAGCTCGATTGACAGTTCCTACGAGCAGTACTTC. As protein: CASSIDSSYEQYF.

The CDR3 DNA sequence: TGCGCCAGCAGCTTGGTGGGGATCCTAAGCGGGATCAGGGGGGACACCGGGGAGCTGTTTTTT. It specifies CASSLVGILSGIRGDTGELFF. The rearrangement joins TRBV5-1 to TRBJ2-2; either TRBD1 or TRBD2 may fit D (7 bases each). The CDR3 loop spans 21 amino acids. V shed 0 bases and J shed 3 bases, with 27 bases lying between them. Looked up from germline, CDR1 is SGHRS and CDR2 is YFSETQ.

CDR3 sequence: CASKAEGHGTTEQYF. In nucleotides, the CDR3 is TGTGCCAGCAAAGCCGAGGGGCACGGGACCACCGAGCAGTACTTC. The chain is built from TRBV7-9 and TRBJ2-7; D is tentatively TRBD1 or TRBD2 (5 bases each). This CDR3 has 15 residues. Germline values: CDR1 SEHNR, CDR2 FQNEAQ (reference sequence). V lost 7 bases to trimming and J lost 6 bases, with 22 bases between them.

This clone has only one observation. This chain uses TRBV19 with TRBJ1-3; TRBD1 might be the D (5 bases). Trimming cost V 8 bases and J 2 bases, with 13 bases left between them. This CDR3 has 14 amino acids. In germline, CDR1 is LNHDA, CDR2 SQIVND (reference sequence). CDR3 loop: CASQAGGAGNTIYF. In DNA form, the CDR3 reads TGTGCCAGTCAGGCTGGGGGAGCTGGAAACACCATATATTTT.

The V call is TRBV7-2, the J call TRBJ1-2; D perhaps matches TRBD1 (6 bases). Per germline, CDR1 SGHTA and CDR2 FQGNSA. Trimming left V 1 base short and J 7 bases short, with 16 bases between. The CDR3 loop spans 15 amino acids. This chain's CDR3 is CASSLGRGARGGYTF. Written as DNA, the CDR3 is TGTGCCAGCAGCTTAGGTCGGGGGGCGCGGGGTGGCTACACCTTC.

CDR3 protein: CASSQDKGPNTEAFF. The CDR3 DNA is TGTGCCAGCAGCCAAGATAAGGGCCCCAACACTGAAGCTTTCTTT. J is TRBJ1-1 and V is TRBV4-2; unclear D gene. Between the trimmed V and J ends, which lost 0 bases and 2 bases, there was a span of 10 bases. Germline CDR1 LGHNA, CDR2 YNFKEQ. The CDR3 is made up of 15 amino acids.

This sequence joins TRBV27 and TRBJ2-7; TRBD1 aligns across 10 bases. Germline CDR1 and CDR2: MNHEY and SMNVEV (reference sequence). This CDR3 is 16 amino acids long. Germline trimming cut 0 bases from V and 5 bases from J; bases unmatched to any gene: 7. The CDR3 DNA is TGTGCCAGCAGTTTATCCAGAACGACAGGGGGCAACGAGCAGTACTTC. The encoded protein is CASSLSRTTGGNEQYF.

This CDR3 is CASSRPLTRGETQYF. Here the CDR3 DNA reads TGTGCCAGCAGCCGCCCGCTCACCCGCGGGGAGACCCAGTACTTC. The chain uses TRBV3-1 (or the pseudogene TRBV3-2) and TRBJ2-5, with TRBD2 as a possible D gene (5 bases). Germline lookup yields CDR1 LGHDT and CDR2 YNNKEL (reference sequence). The CDR3 has 15 residues. V lost 4 bases to trimming and J lost 5 bases, with 17 bases between them.

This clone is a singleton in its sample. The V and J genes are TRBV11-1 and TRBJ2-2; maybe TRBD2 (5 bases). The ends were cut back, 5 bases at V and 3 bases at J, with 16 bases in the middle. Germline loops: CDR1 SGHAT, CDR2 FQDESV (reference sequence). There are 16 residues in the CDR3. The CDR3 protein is CASSPAAGGYTGELFF. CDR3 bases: TGTGCCAGCAGCCCTGCGGCAGGAGGCTACACCGGGGAGCTGTTTTTT.

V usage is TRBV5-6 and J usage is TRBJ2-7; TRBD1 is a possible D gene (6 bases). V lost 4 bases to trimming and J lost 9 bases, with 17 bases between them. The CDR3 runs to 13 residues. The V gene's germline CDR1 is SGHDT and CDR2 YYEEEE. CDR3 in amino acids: CASSIGTRKGQYF. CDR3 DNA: TGTGCCAGCAGCATAGGGACAAGAAAAGGGCAGTACTTC.

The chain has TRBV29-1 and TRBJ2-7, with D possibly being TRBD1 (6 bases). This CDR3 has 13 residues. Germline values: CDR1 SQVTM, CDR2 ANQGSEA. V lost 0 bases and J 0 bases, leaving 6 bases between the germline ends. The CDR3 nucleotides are TGCAGCGTTGAAGAGGACAGCTCCTACGAGCAGTACTTC. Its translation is CSVEEDSSYEQYF.

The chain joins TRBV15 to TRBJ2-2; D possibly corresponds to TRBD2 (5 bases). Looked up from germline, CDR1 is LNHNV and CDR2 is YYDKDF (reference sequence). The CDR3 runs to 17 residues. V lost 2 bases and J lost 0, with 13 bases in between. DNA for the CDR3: TGTGCCACCAGCAGATCTACGACTATTTCGAACACCGGGGAGCTGTTTTTT. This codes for CATSRSTTISNTGELFF.

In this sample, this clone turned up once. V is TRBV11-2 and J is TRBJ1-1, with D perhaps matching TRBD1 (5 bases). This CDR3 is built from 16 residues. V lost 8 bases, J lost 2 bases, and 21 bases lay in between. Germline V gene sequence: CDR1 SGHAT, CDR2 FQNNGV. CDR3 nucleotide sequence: TGTGCCAGCTGGGGTCCCGCAGGGCAAACTAACACTGAAGCTTTCTTT. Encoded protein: CASWGPAGQTNTEAFF. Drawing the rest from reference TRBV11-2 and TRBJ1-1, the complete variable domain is EAGVAQSPRYKIIEKRQSVAFWCNPISGHATLYWYQQILGQGPKLLIQFQNNGVVDDSQLPKDRFSAERLKGVDSTLKIQPAKLEDSAVYLCASWGPAGQTNTEAFFGQGTRLTVV.